These 21 T cell receptor beta chains were all obtained from the same sample, sequenced in a study of T cells in Graves' hyperthyroidism and ophthalmopathy (dated by TCRdb to about 2019). Library prep was done by multiplex PCR. The reads were generated on an Illumina HiSeq 2000. TCR beta CDR3 regions were amplified from RNA transcripts. A first-round RT-PCR of the TCR CDR3 used the HTBI primer set with the Qiagen OneStep RT-PCR kit. Through fastp at Q25 and MiXCR, TCRdb rebuilt clones from the public reads, retaining in-frame beta chains. Duplicate CDR3 protein sequences are folded into a single record with the most common DNA and genes. The sample profile shows a few hundred thousand distinct CDR3 sequences; 25% of them were found once. 73% of the sample rests with the top ten. The sample comprised blood. All receptors derive from a man aged 45 to 65 with Graves' hyperthyroidism.

The rearrangement uses TRBV19 and TRBJ1-2; 8 positions match TRBD1. CDR3 length: 15 amino acids. The V gene's germline CDR1 is LNHDA and CDR2 SQIVND (reference sequence). V lost 5 bases, J lost 2 bases, and 7 bases stayed unmatched. Here the CDR3 DNA reads TGTGCCAGTAGTTTATCCTACAGGGGGAACTATGGCTACACCTTC. Translating it yields CASSLSYRGNYGYTF.

This clonotype was observed a few times. The chain combines TRBV6-1 with TRBJ1-1; D gene ambiguous. The germline V gene has CDR1 MNHNS and CDR2 SASEGT. This CDR3 contains 13 residues. Trimming removed 6 bases at V and 1 base at J, with 9 bases between. Here the CDR3 DNA reads TGTGCCAGCAGGGGTCACAAGAACACTGAAGCTTTCTTT. This sequence encodes CASRGHKNTEAFF.

The V gene is TRBV7-9, the J gene TRBJ2-1, with 9 bases aligning to TRBD2. This CDR3 contains 16 residues. Germline V gene data show CDR1 as SEHNR and CDR2 as FQNEAQ (reference sequence). J lost 10 bases, V lost 5 bases, and 15 bases had no gene match. The CDR3 bases are TGTGCCAGCAGCATTACTAGCGGGTCCAGACGGGGGGAGCAGTTCTTC. As protein: CASSITSGSRRGEQFF.

The CDR3 coding sequence is TGTGCCAGTTCCGTCCTCCTCCGGGACAGGGTAGTAGGCACTGAAGCTTTCTTT. It is translated as CASSVLLRDRVVGTEAFF. J is TRBJ1-1 and V is TRBV2; 9 bases agree with TRBD1. Germline V CDR1 and CDR2: SNHLY, FYNNEI. The CDR3 extends over 18 amino acids. V lost 9 bases, J lost 4 bases, and 21 bases stayed unmatched.

V is TRBV18 and J is TRBJ1-1; unclear D gene. Germline CDR1 and CDR2: KGHSH and LQKENI. CDR3 length equals 17 residues. The V and J ends lost 3 bases and 1 base respectively, with 18 bases between them. CDR3 in DNA: TGTGCCAGCTCACCCCCTCGATTAGACGGACCGAACACTGAAGCTTTCTTT. The encoded protein is CASSPPRLDGPNTEAFF. The full variable domain, rest sourced from reference TRBV18 and TRBJ1-1, is NAGVMQNPRHLVRRRGQEARLRCSPMKGHSHVYWYRQLPEEGLKFMVYLQKENIIDESGMPKERFSAEFPKEGPSILRIQQVVRGDSAAYFCASSPPRLDGPNTEAFFGQGTRLTVV.

The rearrangement joins TRBV20-1 to TRBJ2-5; unclear D gene. The CDR3 totals 14 residues. With 0 bases removed from V and 8 bases from J, the gap between germline ends came to 16 bases. CDR1 is DFQATT and CDR2 is SNEGSKA in the germline V gene (reference sequence). In nucleotides, the CDR3 is TGCAGTGCTAGAGAGCGTGAGTCCCTCAACACCCAGTACTTC. It yields the protein CSARERESLNTQYF.

This clonotype was counted between two and nine times. The chain is built from TRBV6-5 and TRBJ1-2; D is possibly TRBD1 (5 bases). CDR3 length: 13 amino acids. Germline V gene data show CDR1 as MNHEY and CDR2 as SVGAGI. V was cut by 1 base and J by 5 bases, with 8 bases left in between. For the CDR3, the DNA is TGTGCCAGCAGTTACTTCCAGGGTTATGGCTACACCTTC. Its translation is CASSYFQGYGYTF.

This clonotype was picked up many times. The rearrangement uses TRBV20-1 and TRBJ2-3; TRBD2 matches at 9 bases. The germline CDR1 and CDR2 sequences are DFQATT and SNEGSKA (reference sequence). The CDR3 spans 17 residues. The V and J ends lost 3 bases and 0 bases, in that order; junction bases with no gene match: 10. The DNA for the CDR3 is TGCAGTGCTAGGTTCGCTAGCGGGACGACTAGCACAGATACGCAGTATTTT. This codes for CSARFASGTTSTDTQYF.

The chain couples TRBV20-1 to TRBJ2-1, with 8 nucleotides matching TRBD2. This CDR3 region has 14 residues. Trimming removed 0 bases from V and 5 bases from J; junction bases left unmatched: 3. Germline V lookup: CDR1 DFQATT, CDR2 SNEGSKA (reference sequence). CDR3 DNA: TGCAGTGCTAGAGAAGGGACTAGGGACAATGAGCAGTTCTTC. This codes for CSAREGTRDNEQFF.

Of note for this clonotype: At one boundary the junction diverges from the germline segment, which might be a read error. The chain joins TRBV11-3 to TRBJ2-1, with a possible D match to TRBD1 (5 bases). This CDR3 is built from 11 residues. Germline V gives CDR1 SGHNT, CDR2 YENEEA. CDR3 protein: CASSLQTERFF. CDR3 in DNA: TGTGCCAGCAGCTTACAGACAGAGCGGTTCTTC.

This chain uses TRBV2 with TRBJ2-1, with 12 positions matching TRBD2. V lost 3 bases and J lost 10; bases outside the gene matches: 7. The CDR3 spans 15 residues. Germline loops: CDR1 SNHLY, CDR2 FYNNEI. This CDR3 reads CASSDSSGRAFEQFF. The CDR3 DNA sequence: TGTGCCAGCAGTGATTCTAGCGGGAGGGCCTTCGAGCAGTTCTTC.

The V and J genes are TRBV6-1 and TRBJ2-1; 10 bases match TRBD2. Near its end, the DNA agrees better with TRBJ2-7, so the J call may be wrong. The germline gives CDR1 MNHNS, CDR2 SASEGT. This CDR3 spans 16 amino acids. CDR3 nucleotide sequence: TGTGCCAGCAGTGAGGGGTTAGCGGGAGGAGGCAATGAGCAGTACTTC. Its translation: CASSEGLAGGGNEQYF.

This clonotype was picked up a small number of times. CDR3 DNA: TGTGCCAGCAGCCAAACCCCGAATCTGTTCGGCACAGATACGCAGTATTTT. Translation: CASSQTPNLFGTDTQYF. The gene calls are TRBV3-1 and TRBJ2-3; no firm D call. Per the germline V gene, CDR1 is LGHDT and CDR2 is YNNKEL (reference sequence). The CDR3 runs to 17 residues. V was shortened by 2 bases and J by 1 base, with 16 bases between the two germline ends.

The V call is TRBV19, the J call TRBJ1-5, with D uncertain. The CDR3 runs to 18 residues. Trimming shortened V by 1 base and J by 4 bases, and 20 bases separated the two germline ends. Germline V gives CDR1 LNHDA, CDR2 SQIVND (reference sequence). Here the CDR3 reads CASSIVPLNARLNQPQHF. CDR3 bases: TGTGCCAGTAGTATAGTCCCTTTGAACGCCAGGCTGAATCAGCCCCAGCATTTT.

Of note for this clonotype: This sequence may be a read error, since a much larger clone differs from it by one base. The V call is TRBV5-1, the J call TRBJ2-1; TRBD1 agrees at 7 bases. Per the germline V gene, CDR1 is SGHRS and CDR2 is YFSETQ. The CDR3 has 20 residues. V lost 1 base, J lost 8 bases, and 24 bases stayed unmatched. The CDR3 bases are TGCGCCAGCAGCTTGTATCCCAGGTTTATAGGACAGGACTCTTCGCATGAGCAGTTCTTC. Its translation: CASSLYPRFIGQDSSHEQFF.

A few counts support this clonotype. The rearrangement joins TRBV18 to TRBJ2-5; a possible D gene is TRBD2 (5 bases). Germline CDR1 and CDR2: KGHSH and LQKENI. This CDR3 comprises 14 residues. Trimming pared 2 bases from V and 5 bases from J, leaving 12 bases between. CDR3 protein: CASSPMRGSETQYF. The CDR3 coding sequence is TGTGCCAGCTCACCAATGCGCGGGTCCGAGACCCAGTACTTC.

The rearrangement uses TRBV3-1 and TRBJ2-7, with 13 bases identical to TRBD2. The V and J ends lost 1 base and 6 bases, in that order; junction bases with no gene match: 6. The CDR3 runs to 16 residues. Germline loops: CDR1 LGHDT, CDR2 YNNKEL (reference sequence). The CDR3 is CASSQGTSGRSVEQYF. Written as DNA, the CDR3 is TGTGCCAGCAGCCAAGGGACTAGCGGGAGATCGGTCGAGCAGTACTTC.

Points on this clonotype: A much larger clonotype is one base distant, so this may be a read error. Here the CDR3 DNA reads TGTGCCAGCGGCGGACAGGGTCCCACTGAAGCTTTCTTT. As protein: CASGGQGPTEAFF. This chain joins TRBV2 and TRBJ1-1, with 8 bases matching TRBD1. V dropped 8 bases and J dropped 4; count of bases not matched to a gene: 6. The CDR3 loop spans 13 amino acids. CDR1 is SNHLY, CDR2 FYNNEI, per germline.

The rearrangement uses TRBV7-9 and TRBJ2-6; 7 nucleotides line up with TRBD1. The germline V gene has CDR1 SEHNR and CDR2 FQNEAQ (reference sequence). V lost 4 bases and J lost 1; bases outside the gene matches: 4. The CDR3 consists of 16 residues. The CDR3 sequence is CASSSGQPSGANVLTF. The CDR3 DNA is TGTGCCAGCAGCTCGGGACAGCCGTCTGGGGCCAACGTCCTGACTTTC. Variable domain in full (rest from reference TRBV7-9 and TRBJ2-6): DTGVSQNPRHKITKRGQNVTFRCDPISEHNRLYWYRQTLGQGPEFLTYFQNEAQLEKSRLLSDRFSAERPKGSFSTLEIQRTEQGDSAMYLCASSSGQPSGANVLTFGAGSRLTVL.

The chain recombines TRBV7-9 with TRBJ1-5; no definite D call. Germline V gene lookup returns CDR1 SEHNR and CDR2 FQNEAQ (reference sequence). Deletions cut 6 bases from V and 3 bases from J, with 12 bases between. The CDR3 is made up of 14 amino acids. The CDR3 bases are TGTGCCAGCAGTTTGATACGGCCCAATCAGCCCCAGCATTTT. It specifies CASSLIRPNQPQHF.

A note on this clonotype: One end of the junction varies from germline; a read error may be responsible. The genes are TRBV7-3 and TRBJ2-1; D gene ambiguous. The CDR3 consists of 17 residues. Germline CDR1 reads SGHTA; CDR2 reads FQGTGA. CDR3 protein: CASSQDIFTPSYNEQFF. CDR3 nucleotide sequence: TGCGCCAGCAGCCAAGATATTTTCACACCGTCCTACAATGAGCAGTTCTTC.